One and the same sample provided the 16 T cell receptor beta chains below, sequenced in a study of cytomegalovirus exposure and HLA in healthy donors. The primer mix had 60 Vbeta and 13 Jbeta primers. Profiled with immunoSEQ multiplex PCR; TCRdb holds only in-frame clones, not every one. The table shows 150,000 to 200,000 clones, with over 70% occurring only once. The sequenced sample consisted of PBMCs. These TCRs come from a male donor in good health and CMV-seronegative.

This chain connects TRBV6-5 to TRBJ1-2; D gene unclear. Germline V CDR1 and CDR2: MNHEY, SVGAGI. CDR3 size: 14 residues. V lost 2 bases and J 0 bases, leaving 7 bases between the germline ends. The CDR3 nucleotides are TGTGCCAGCAGTTACGATGGCACTAACTATGGCTACACCTTC. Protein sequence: CASSYDGTNYGYTF.

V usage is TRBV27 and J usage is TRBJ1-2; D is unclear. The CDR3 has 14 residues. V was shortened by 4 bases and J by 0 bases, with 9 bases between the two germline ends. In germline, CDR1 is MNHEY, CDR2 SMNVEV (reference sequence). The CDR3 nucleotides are TGTGCCAGCAGTTACAAACCGACTAACTATGGCTACACCTTC. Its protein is CASSYKPTNYGYTF.

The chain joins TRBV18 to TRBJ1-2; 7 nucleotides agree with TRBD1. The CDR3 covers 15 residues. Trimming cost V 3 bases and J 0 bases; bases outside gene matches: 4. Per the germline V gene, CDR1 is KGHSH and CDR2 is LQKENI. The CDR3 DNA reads TGTGCCAGCTCACCTGACAGGGTGGCTAACTATGGCTACACCTTC. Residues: CASSPDRVANYGYTF.

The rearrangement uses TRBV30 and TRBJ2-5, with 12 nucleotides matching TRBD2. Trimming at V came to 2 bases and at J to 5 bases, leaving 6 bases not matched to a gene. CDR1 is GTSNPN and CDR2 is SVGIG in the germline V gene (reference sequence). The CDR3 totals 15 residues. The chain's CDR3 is CAWSPGLAGLETQYF. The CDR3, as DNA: TGTGCCTGGAGTCCAGGACTAGCGGGGTTGGAGACCCAGTACTTC.

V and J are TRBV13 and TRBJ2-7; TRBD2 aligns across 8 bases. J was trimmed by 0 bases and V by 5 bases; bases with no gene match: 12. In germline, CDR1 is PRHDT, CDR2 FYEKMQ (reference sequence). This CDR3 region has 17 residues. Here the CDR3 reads CASSHGGAGLASYEQYF. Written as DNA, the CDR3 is TGTGCCAGCAGCCACGGCGGGGCCGGACTAGCCTCCTACGAGCAGTACTTC.

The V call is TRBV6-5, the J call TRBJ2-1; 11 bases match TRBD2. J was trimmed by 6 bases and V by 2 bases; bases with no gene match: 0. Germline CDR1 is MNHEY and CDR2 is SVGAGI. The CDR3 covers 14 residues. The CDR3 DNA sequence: TGTGCCAGCAGTTACACTAGCGGGAGCAATGAGCAGTTCTTC. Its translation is CASSYTSGSNEQFF.

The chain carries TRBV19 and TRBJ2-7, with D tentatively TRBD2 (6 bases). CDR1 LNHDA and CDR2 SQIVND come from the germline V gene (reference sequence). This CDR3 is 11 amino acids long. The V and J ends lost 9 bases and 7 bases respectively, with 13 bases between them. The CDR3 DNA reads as TGTGCCAGCAAAATGGGGGGAGAGCAGTACTTC. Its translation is CASKMGGEQYF.

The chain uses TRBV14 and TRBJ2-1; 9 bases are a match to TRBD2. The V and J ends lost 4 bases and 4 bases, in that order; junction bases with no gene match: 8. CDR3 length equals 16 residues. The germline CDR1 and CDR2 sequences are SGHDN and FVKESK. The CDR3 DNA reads TGTGCCAGCAGCCGCGCGGGACTAGCCAGTTACAATGAGCAGTTCTTC. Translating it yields CASSRAGLASYNEQFF.

The CDR3: CATGGTNRLNEQFF. CDR3 nucleotide sequence: TGTGCCACCGGGGGAACAAATCGGCTTAATGAGCAGTTCTTC. V usage is TRBV28 and J usage is TRBJ2-1; TRBD2 might be the D (6 bases). V lost 10 bases and J 7 bases, leaving 20 bases between the germline ends. The CDR3 is made up of 14 amino acids. From germline, CDR1 is MDHEN and CDR2 SYDVKM.

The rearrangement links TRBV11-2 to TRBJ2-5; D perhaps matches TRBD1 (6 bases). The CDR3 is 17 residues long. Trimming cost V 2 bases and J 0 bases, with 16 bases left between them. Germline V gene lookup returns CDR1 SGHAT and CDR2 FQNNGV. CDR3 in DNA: TGTGCCAGCAGCTTAAGGCCCGGTGCAGGGGACCAAGAGACCCAGTACTTC. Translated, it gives CASSLRPGAGDQETQYF.

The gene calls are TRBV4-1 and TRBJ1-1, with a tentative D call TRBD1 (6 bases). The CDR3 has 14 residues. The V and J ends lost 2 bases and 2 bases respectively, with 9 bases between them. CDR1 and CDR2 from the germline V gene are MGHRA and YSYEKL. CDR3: CASSQQQGNTEAFF. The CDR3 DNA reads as TGCGCCAGCAGCCAACAACAGGGTAACACTGAAGCTTTCTTT.

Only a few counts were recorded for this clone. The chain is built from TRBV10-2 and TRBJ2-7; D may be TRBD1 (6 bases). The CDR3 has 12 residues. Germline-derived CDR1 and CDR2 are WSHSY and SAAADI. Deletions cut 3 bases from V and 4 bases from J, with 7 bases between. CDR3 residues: CASSEQGYEQYF. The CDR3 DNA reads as TGCGCCAGCAGTGAACAGGGATACGAGCAGTACTTC.

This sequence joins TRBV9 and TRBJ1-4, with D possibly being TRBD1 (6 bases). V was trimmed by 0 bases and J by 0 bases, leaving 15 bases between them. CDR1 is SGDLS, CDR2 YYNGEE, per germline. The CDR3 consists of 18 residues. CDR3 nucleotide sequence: TGTGCCAGCAGCGTAGGGCCAGGGGCCCCCTCAACTAATGAAAAACTGTTTTTT. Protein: CASSVGPGAPSTNEKLFF.

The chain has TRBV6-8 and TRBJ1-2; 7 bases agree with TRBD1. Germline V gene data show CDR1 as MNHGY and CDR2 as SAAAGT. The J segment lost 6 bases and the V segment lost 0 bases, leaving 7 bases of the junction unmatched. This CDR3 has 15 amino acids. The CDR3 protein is CASSYSRQGVDGYTF. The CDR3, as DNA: TGTGCCAGCAGTTACTCTCGGCAGGGGGTAGATGGCTACACCTTC.

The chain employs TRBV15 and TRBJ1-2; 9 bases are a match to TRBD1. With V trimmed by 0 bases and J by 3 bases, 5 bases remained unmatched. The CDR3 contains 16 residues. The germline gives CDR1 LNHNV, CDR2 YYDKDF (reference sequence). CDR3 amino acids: CATSREQGADYYGYTF. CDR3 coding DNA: TGTGCCACCAGCAGAGAACAGGGGGCGGATTACTATGGCTACACCTTC.

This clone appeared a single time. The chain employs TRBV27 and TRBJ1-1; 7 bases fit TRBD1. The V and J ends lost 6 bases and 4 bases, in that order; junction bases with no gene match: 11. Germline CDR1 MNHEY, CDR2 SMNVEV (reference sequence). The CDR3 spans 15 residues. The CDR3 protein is CASSSLSDRVTEAFF. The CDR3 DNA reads TGTGCCAGCAGCTCCCTTAGCGACAGGGTCACTGAAGCTTTCTTT.